This TCR beta chain appears in the sequencing data of a study of T cells after yellow fever vaccination. This CDR3 region has 15 residues. Germline V gene sequence: CDR1 SSHAT, CDR2 FNYEAQ (reference sequence). TCRdb independently ran MiXCR on the 5' RACE reads; one entry per CDR3 protein. The data hold about 300,000 distinct CDR3 sequences, with around 6.8% observed a single time. The sample holds many counts of this clonotype. Compared with germline, one end of the junction differs, possibly owing to a read error. The sample here was PBMCs, taken approximately 47 days after the first yellow fever vaccination. This sequence was found in a young man who received the YFV17D yellow fever vaccine. The chain uses TRBV7-7 and TRBJ2-5; 10 bases match TRBD1. The chain's CDR3 is CASSSPGQGTETQYF. CDR3 in DNA: TGTGCTAGCAGCTCACCGGGACAGGGGACAGAGACCCAGTACTTC.